The rows below give T cell receptor beta chains drawn from one sample of a study of T cell repertoires in cytomegalovirus infection. TCRdb called the reads again in MiXCR, with one record for every CDR3 protein. In the table there are 500,000 or so distinct CDR3 sequences, 16% of which are singletons. Sequences were obtained from CD8+ T cells from PBMCs. The receptors originated from a human donor in good health (CMV status not recorded). Some clones in this sample may be carry-over from other donors' samples. The CDR3 runs from the conserved cysteine through the conserved F or W. Each record gives: V gene, D gene, clone size, J gene, CDR3 DNA, CDR3 protein. A D gene is named only where the DNA matches it firmly. The size of a clone is reported for some rows only, either as once, few or many, or as a class for expanded clones.

v_call: TRBV18
d_call: TRBD2
clone_size: -
j_call: TRBJ2-5
cdr3_nt: TGTGCCAGCTCACCACGGCGGGGGAACCAAGAGACCCAGTACTTC
cdr3_aa: CASSPRRGNQETQYF

v_call: TRBV15
d_call: TRBD1
clone_size: few
j_call: TRBJ1-1
cdr3_nt: TGTGCCACCAGCAGAGCGAGGACAGGGGCCCGGGCTGAAGCTTTCTTT
cdr3_aa: CATSRARTGARAEAFF

v_call: TRBV6-6
d_call: -
clone_size: few
j_call: TRBJ2-1
cdr3_nt: TGTGCCAGCCAGAGGACGGCAAAGAACTACAATGAGCAGTTCTTC
cdr3_aa: CASQRTAKNYNEQFF

v_call: TRBV27
d_call: -
clone_size: -
j_call: TRBJ1-1
cdr3_nt: TGTGCCAGCAGTTTATTTTCGGTCGGGCCTTTTAGGGACACTGAAGCTTTCTTT
cdr3_aa: CASSLFSVGPFRDTEAFF

v_call: TRBV7-3
d_call: -
clone_size: -
j_call: TRBJ2-3
cdr3_nt: TGTGCCAGCAGCTTCTGGGCCTCCTCGACAGATACGCAGTATTTT
cdr3_aa: CASSFWASSTDTQYF

v_call: TRBV20-1
d_call: -
clone_size: -
j_call: TRBJ2-7
cdr3_nt: TGCAGTGCTAGAGATGCGACCTCGAACTACGAGCAGTACTTC
cdr3_aa: CSARDATSNYEQYF

v_call: TRBV2
d_call: TRBD2
clone_size: many
j_call: TRBJ2-1
cdr3_nt: TGTGCCAGCAGTGAAGGGGCAGGGGAGCGGGGGGGCAATGAGCAGTTCTTC
cdr3_aa: CASSEGAGERGGNEQFF

v_call: TRBV11-2
d_call: -
clone_size: many
j_call: TRBJ1-6
cdr3_nt: TGTGCCAGCAGCTCGGAGGGGGGTGCCTCACCCCTCCACTTT
cdr3_aa: CASSSEGGASPLHF

v_call: TRBV10-3
d_call: -
clone_size: -
j_call: TRBJ1-1
cdr3_nt: TGTGCCATCAGTGAGGACAGCTACACTGAAGCTTTCTTT
cdr3_aa: CAISEDSYTEAFF

v_call: TRBV4-1
d_call: -
clone_size: -
j_call: TRBJ1-1
cdr3_nt: TGCGCCAGCAGCCAAGGTTGGAACACTGAAGCTTTCTTT
cdr3_aa: CASSQGWNTEAFF